This T cell receptor beta chain appears in the sequencing data of a study of T-cell reconstitution after alpha-beta-depleted transplantation in children. Germline V gene data show CDR1 as SNHLY and CDR2 as FYNNEI. Deletions cut 1 base from V and 13 bases from J, with 22 bases between. This CDR3 is built from 16 residues. The library targeted TCRbeta and was prepared with unique molecular identifiers. Each CDR3 protein is one row after TCRdb ran MiXCR on the PCR reads. This table has around 270,000 distinct CDR3 sequences, roughly 7.8% appearing once. General study findings and limits: T-cell numbers and diversity one year post-transplant derived largely from freshly generated T cells. By about two months after transplant, alpha-beta T cells reportedly arose from several hundred graft clones that had expanded.

This clonotype has a handful of counts. Its antigen is not known. This chain links TRBV2 with TRBJ1-4, with D tentatively TRBD1 (5 bases). Here the sequenced sample was peripheral blood, taken 360 days after TCRalphabeta/CD19-depleted stem cell transplant. This TCR derives from a female patient aged 2-9 years who had a stem cell transplant for Fanconi anemia, so the T cells may come from the graft donor. The CDR3 nucleotides read TGTGCCAGCAGTGAAGAATCTTGGACGGTGAAGGGGAGACTGTTTTTT. It is translated as CASSEESWTVKGRLFF.